This record covers a single T cell receptor (beta chain). The antigen remains undetermined. The use of a sample-barcoded 5' primer and a J-beta primer mix characterized a second PCR of roughly 6 to 11 cycles. TCRdb passed the 5' RACE reads through MiXCR, listing each CDR3 protein once. The sample shows about 1.6 million distinct CDR3 sequences, approximately 32% of them seen only once. The data stem from a study of blood T cells in healthy people across ages. The study, taken as a whole, reports: Relative to aged donors, long-lived donors carried more naive CD4+ cells and displayed higher diversity.

Germline V gene lookup returns CDR1 DFQATT and CDR2 SNEGSKA (reference sequence). The V end lost 8 bases, the J end lost 2 bases, and 17 bases lay between the germline ends. This CDR3 comprises 14 residues. The clonotype originates from a young woman in good health. The chain employs TRBV20-1 and TRBJ2-3; TRBD2 is a possible D gene (5 bases). The material sequenced was blood. Here the CDR3 DNA reads TGCAGTACAAGAGACTACCAACACACAGATACGCAGTATTTT. It yields the protein CSTRDYQHTDTQYF.